Sequencing of this T cell receptor (beta chain) was carried out in a study of blood T cell repertoires in COVID-19. Study background: Material from acute and convalescent COVID-19 was sourced from the United States, Italy and Spain. Sources were T cells, B-cell-depleted T cells, or PBMCs; the material itself was cDNA or gDNA.

Original analysis: Reference gene primers were amplified, and this amplification served to estimate nucleated cell counts. Here immunoSEQ multiplex PCR was the method, and the copy in TCRdb shows in-frame clones only, minus some. V and J calls and clone size are those listed in that table; D and trimming were worked out from the DNA. The table includes under 15,000 clones, 70% to 85% detected once. The origin of this receptor is a human donor in a cohort sampled during active COVID-19. Material: peripheral blood.

CDR3 amino acids: CASSPSARGNQPQHF. DNA of the CDR3: TGTGCCAGCAGCCCATCAGCCAGGGGCAATCAGCCCCAGCATTTT. This sequence joins TRBV6-2 or TRBV6-3 and TRBJ1-5; D might be TRBD1 (5 bases). CDR3 length equals 15 residues. From germline, CDR1 is MNHEY and CDR2 SVGEGT. Trimming stripped 6 bases from V and 2 bases from J, with 14 bases between.